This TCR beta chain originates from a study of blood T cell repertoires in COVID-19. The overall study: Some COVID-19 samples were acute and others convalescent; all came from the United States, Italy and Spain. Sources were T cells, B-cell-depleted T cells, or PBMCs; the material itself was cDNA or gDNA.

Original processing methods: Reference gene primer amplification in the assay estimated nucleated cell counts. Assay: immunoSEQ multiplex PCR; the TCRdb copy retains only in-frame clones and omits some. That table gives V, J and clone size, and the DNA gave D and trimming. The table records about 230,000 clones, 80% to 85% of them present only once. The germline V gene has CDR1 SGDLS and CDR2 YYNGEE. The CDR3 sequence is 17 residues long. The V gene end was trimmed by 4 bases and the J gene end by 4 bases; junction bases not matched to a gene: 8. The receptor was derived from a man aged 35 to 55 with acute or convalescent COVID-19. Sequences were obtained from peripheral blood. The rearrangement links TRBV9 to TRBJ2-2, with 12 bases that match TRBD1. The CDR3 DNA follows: TGTGCCAGCAGCAAGGGACAGGGGGCGGGTGGCACCGGGGAGCTGTTTTTT. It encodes CASSKGQGAGGTGELFF.